What follows are 9 T cell receptor beta chains derived from one specimen sequenced in a study of cytomegalovirus exposure and HLA in healthy donors. Libraries were prepared by immunoSEQ multiplex PCR; TCRdb keeps only in-frame clonotypes and omits some of them. The data show some 210,000 clones, over 65% seen once. The sequencing sample was made of PBMCs. These receptors were taken from a woman between 18 and 30 years old in good health and CMV-seronegative.

The CDR3 loop reads CATSPLGQGNTDTQYF. CDR3 sequence (DNA): TGTGCCACCAGCCCCCTGGGCCAGGGGAACACAGATACGCAGTATTTT. V usage is TRBV15 and J usage is TRBJ2-3; tentative D call: TRBD1 (6 bases). Germline CDR1 is LNHNV and CDR2 is YYDKDF (reference sequence). There are 16 residues in the CDR3. V was cut by 5 bases and J by 2 bases, with 17 bases left in between.

This clone has more than one count but fewer than ten. CDR3 loop: CASRGQSNSYEQYF. CDR3 nucleotide sequence: TGCGCCAGCAGGGGACAGAGTAACTCCTACGAGCAGTACTTC. The J gene is TRBJ2-7, the V gene TRBV5-1; TRBD1 matches 7 bases. There are 14 residues in the CDR3. J gave up 0 bases and V 5 bases, and 5 bases lay outside the gene matches. Germline V gene data show CDR1 as SGHRS and CDR2 as YFSETQ. Supplemented by reference TRBV5-1 and TRBJ2-7, the full variable domain reads KAGVTQTPRYLIKTRGQQVTLSCSPISGHRSVSWYQQTPGQGLQFLFEYFSETQRNKGNFPGRFSGRQFSNSRSEMNVSTLELGDSALYLCASRGQSNSYEQYFGPGTRLTVT.

The chain carries TRBV2 and TRBJ2-1; 10 positions match TRBD2. Germline V gene data show CDR1 as SNHLY and CDR2 as FYNNEI. This CDR3 contains 15 residues. V lost 4 bases, J lost 4 bases, and 4 bases stayed unmatched. The CDR3 DNA reads as TGTGCCAGCAGTGTTCTAGCGGGAGAGTACAATGAGCAGTTCTTC. Translated: CASSVLAGEYNEQFF.

The genes are TRBV6-6 and TRBJ2-7; D ambiguous. Germline values: CDR1 MNHNY, CDR2 SVGAGI (reference sequence). The ends were cut back, 6 bases at V and 6 bases at J, with 12 bases in the middle. The CDR3 extends over 12 amino acids. The DNA of the CDR3 is TGTGCCAGCAGCCTCTACCAAGGCGAGCAGTACTTC. Translated: CASSLYQGEQYF.

This clone was seen more than once but under ten times. J is TRBJ1-2 and V is TRBV27; TRBD1 agrees at 8 bases. The CDR3 runs to 14 residues. With V trimmed by 6 bases and J by 4 bases, 7 bases remained unmatched. Per the germline V gene, CDR1 is MNHEY and CDR2 is SMNVEV (reference sequence). The CDR3 loop is CASRLQGVSYGYTF. The CDR3 region has the DNA TGTGCCAGCAGGCTACAGGGGGTGAGCTATGGCTACACCTTC.

In its sample, this clone was seen a few times. V usage is TRBV15 and J usage is TRBJ1-4; 10 nucleotides align to TRBD1. The ends lost 1 base at V and 3 bases at J; junction bases unmatched: 8. CDR1 LNHNV and CDR2 YYDKDF come from the germline V gene (reference sequence). This CDR3 comprises 18 residues. The CDR3 loop reads CATSRARDRGIANEKLFF. The DNA of the CDR3 is TGTGCCACCAGCAGAGCTAGGGACAGGGGTATAGCTAATGAAAAACTGTTTTTT.

This chain links TRBV5-1 with TRBJ2-1; D remains unclear. The V gene lost 0 bases and the J gene lost 10 bases, with 14 bases spanning the gap. The CDR3 totals 14 residues. Germline CDR1 SGHRS, CDR2 YFSETQ. CDR3 region: CASSLASGLEEQFF. CDR3 nucleotides: TGCGCCAGCAGCTTGGCCTCGGGTTTGGAGGAGCAGTTCTTC.

This rearrangement joins TRBV27 to TRBJ2-2; D unclear. Trimming took off 5 bases at V and 1 base at J, with 8 bases between the two ends. CDR1 is MNHEY, CDR2 SMNVEV, per germline (reference sequence). There are 14 residues in the CDR3. Here the CDR3 DNA reads TGTGCCAGCAGTATTAGGAGGAACACCGGGGAGCTGTTTTTT. Encoded protein: CASSIRRNTGELFF.

The CDR3 bases are TGTGCCAGCAGTGAAGGCAGATTTGAAAAACTGTTTTTT. Its protein is CASSEGRFEKLFF. This chain joins TRBV6-1 and TRBJ1-4; D ambiguous. The germline gives CDR1 MNHNS, CDR2 SASEGT. Deletions cut 1 base from V and 7 bases from J, with 7 bases between. The CDR3 runs to 13 residues.